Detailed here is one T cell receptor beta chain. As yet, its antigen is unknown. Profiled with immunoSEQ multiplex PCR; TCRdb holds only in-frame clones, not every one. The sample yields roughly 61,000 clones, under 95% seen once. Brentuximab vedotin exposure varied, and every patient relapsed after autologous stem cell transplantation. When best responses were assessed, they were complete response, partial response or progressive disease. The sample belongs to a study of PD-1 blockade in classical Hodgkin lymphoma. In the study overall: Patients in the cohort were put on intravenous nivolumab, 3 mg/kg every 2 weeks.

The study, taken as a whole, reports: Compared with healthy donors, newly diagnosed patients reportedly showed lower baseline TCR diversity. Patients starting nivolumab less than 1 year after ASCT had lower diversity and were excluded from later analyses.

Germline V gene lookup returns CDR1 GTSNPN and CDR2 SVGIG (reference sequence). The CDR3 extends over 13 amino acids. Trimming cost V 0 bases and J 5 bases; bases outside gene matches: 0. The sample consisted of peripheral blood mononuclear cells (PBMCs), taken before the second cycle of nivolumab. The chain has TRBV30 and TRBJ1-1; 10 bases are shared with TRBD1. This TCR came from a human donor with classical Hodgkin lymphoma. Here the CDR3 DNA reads TGTGCCTGGAGTGTGGACAGGGGGACTGAAGCTTTCTTT. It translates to CAWSVDRGTEAFF.